This T cell receptor beta chain was obtained from a study of blood T cell repertoires in COVID-19. At the level of the study: COVID-19 samples collected from the United States, Italy and Spain covered acute and convalescent phases. From T cells, B-cell-depleted T cells, or PBMCs came the material, which was cDNA or gDNA.

Per the original data handling: For nucleated cells, counts were estimated from reference gene primer amplification. Clones were read by immunoSEQ multiplex PCR, and TCRdb kept only the in-frame ones, dropping some. The V and J calls and clone size come from that table; D and trimming were worked out from the DNA. The table lists approximately 230,000 clones, roughly 84% of them singletons. This CDR3 is 13 amino acids long. From germline, CDR1 is MDHEN and CDR2 SYDVKM. J lost 9 bases, V lost 5 bases, and 9 bases had no gene match. The sequence was obtained from a man between 25 and 39 years old with active or convalescent COVID-19. The chain employs TRBV28 and TRBJ1-1, with 7 bases fitting TRBD1. The sequenced sample consisted of peripheral blood. As DNA, the CDR3 is TGTGCCAGCAGTCAACGGGGACAGACGAAAGCTTTCTTT. Translating gives CASSQRGQTKAFF.